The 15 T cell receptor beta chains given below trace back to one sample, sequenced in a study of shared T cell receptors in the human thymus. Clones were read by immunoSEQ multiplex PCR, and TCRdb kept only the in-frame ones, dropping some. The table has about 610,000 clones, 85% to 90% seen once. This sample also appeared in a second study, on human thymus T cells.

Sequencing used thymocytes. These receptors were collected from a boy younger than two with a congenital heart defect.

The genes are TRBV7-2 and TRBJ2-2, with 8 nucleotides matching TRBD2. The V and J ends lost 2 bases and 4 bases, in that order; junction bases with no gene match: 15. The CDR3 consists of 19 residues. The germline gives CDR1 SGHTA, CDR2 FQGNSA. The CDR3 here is CASSLYTSGVYGGTGELFF. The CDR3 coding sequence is TGTGCCAGCAGCTTATATACTAGCGGAGTATATGGGGGCACCGGGGAGCTGTTTTTT.

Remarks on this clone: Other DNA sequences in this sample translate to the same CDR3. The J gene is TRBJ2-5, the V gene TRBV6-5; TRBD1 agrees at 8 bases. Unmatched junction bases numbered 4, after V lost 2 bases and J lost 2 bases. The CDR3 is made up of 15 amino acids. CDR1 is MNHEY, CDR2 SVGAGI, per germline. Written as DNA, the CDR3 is TGTGCCAGCAGTTACCGGGGACAGGAGCAAGAGACCCAGTACTTC. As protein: CASSYRGQEQETQYF.

CDR3 bases: TGCGCCAGCAGCCAAATCGTATGCCCTAGCGGGAGGTTGATGCAGTATTTT. Protein sequence: CASSQIVCPSGRLMQYF. V usage is TRBV4-3 and J usage is TRBJ2-3, with TRBD2 matching 11 bases. V lost 2 bases, J lost 11 bases, and 15 bases stayed unmatched. The germline V gene encodes CDR1 LGHNA and CDR2 YSLEER. CDR3 size: 17 residues.

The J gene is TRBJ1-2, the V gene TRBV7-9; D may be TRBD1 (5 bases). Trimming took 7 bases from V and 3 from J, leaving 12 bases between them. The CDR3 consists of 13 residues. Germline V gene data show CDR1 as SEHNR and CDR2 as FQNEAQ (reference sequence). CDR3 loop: CASTSGTHYGYTF. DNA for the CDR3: TGTGCCAGCACCTCCGGGACTCACTATGGCTACACCTTC. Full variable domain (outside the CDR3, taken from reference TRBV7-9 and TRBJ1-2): DTGVSQNPRHKITKRGQNVTFRCDPISEHNRLYWYRQTLGQGPEFLTYFQNEAQLEKSRLLSDRFSAERPKGSFSTLEIQRTEQGDSAMYLCASTSGTHYGYTFGSGTRLTVV.

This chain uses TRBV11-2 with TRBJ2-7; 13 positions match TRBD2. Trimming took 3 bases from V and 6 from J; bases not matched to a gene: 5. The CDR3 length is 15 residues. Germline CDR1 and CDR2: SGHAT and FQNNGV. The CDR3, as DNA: TGTGCCAGCAGCTTCGGGACTAGCGGGAAGGTCGAGCAGTACTTC. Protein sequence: CASSFGTSGKVEQYF.

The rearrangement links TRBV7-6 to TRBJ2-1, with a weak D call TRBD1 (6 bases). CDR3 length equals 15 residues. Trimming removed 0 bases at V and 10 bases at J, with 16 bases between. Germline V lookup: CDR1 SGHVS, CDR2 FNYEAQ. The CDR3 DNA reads TGTGCCAGCAGCTTAGCAGGGGGAGCTTTGGTGGAGCAGTTCTTC. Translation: CASSLAGGALVEQFF.

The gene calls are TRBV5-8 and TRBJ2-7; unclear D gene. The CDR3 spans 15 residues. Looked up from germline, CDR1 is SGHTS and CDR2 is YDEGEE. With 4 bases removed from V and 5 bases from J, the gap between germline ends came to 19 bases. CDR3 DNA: TGTGCCAGCAGCCCGGCTTTGGAGATGGTCGACGAGCAGTACTTC. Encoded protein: CASSPALEMVDEQYF.

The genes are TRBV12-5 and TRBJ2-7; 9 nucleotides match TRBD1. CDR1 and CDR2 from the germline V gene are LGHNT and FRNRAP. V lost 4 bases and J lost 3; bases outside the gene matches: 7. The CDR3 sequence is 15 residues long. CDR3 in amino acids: CASGWPRDRVYEQYF. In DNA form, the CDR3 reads TGTGCTAGTGGTTGGCCACGGGACAGGGTCTACGAGCAGTACTTC. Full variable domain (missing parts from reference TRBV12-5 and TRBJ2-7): DARVTQTPRHKVTEMGQEVTMRCQPILGHNTVFWYRQTMMQGLELLAYFRNRAPLDDSGMPKDRFSAEMPDATLATLKIQPSEPRDSAVYFCASGWPRDRVYEQYFGPGTRLTVT.

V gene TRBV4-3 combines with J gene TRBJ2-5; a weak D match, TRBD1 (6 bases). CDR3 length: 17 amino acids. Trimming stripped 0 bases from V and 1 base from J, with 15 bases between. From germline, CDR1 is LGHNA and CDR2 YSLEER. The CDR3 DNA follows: TGCGCCAGCAGCCAAGACGGGGCCCTGGACAGCCAAGAGACCCAGTACTTC. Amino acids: CASSQDGALDSQETQYF.

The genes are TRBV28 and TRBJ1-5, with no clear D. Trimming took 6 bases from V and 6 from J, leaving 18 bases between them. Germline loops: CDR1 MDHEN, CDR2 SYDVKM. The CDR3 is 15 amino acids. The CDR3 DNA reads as TGTGCCAGCAGCCCGACACGTGGCCGGCTTCAGCCCCAGCATTTT. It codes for CASSPTRGRLQPQHF. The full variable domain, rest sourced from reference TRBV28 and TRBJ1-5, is DVKVTQSSRYLVKRTGEKVFLECVQDMDHENMFWYRQDPGLGLRLIYFSYDVKMKEKGDIPEGYSVSREKKERFSLILESASTNQTSMYLCASSPTRGRLQPQHFGDGTRLSIL.

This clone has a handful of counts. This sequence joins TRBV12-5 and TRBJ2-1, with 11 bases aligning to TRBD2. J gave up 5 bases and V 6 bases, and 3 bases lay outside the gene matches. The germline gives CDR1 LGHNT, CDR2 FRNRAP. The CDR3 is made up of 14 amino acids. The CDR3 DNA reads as TGTGCTAGTGGGGGACTAGCGGCCCACAATGAGCAGTTCTTC. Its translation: CASGGLAAHNEQFF.

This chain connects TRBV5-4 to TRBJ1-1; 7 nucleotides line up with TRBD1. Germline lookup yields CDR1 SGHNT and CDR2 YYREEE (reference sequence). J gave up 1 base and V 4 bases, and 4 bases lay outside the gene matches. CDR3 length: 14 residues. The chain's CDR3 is CASSRDSRNTEAFF. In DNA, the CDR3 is TGTGCCAGCAGCAGGGACAGCAGGAACACTGAAGCTTTCTTT.

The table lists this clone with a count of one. The CDR3 spells CAPAWRDEQYF. The CDR3, as DNA: TGTGCCCCAGCTTGGAGGGACGAGCAGTACTTC. J is TRBJ2-7 and V is TRBV5-3; maybe TRBD2 (6 bases). TRBV5-3 is an ORF for which the function is uncertain. Trimming stripped 10 bases from V and 5 bases from J, with 13 bases between. The CDR3 covers 11 residues.

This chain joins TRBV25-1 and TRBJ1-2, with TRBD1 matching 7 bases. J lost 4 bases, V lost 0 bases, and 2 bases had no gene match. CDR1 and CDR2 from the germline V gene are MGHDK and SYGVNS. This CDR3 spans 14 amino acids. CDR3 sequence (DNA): TGTGCCAGCAGTGAATATGCAGGGGGCTATGGCTACACCTTC. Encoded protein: CASSEYAGGYGYTF.

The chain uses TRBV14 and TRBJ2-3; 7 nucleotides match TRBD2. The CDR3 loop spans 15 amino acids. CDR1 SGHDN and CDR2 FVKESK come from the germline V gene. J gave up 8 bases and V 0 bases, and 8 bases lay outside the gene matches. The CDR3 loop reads CASSQDLRGRGTQYF. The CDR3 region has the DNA TGTGCCAGCAGCCAAGATCTGAGAGGGAGGGGTACGCAGTATTTT. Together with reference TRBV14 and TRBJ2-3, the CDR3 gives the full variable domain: EAGVTQFPSHSVIEKGQTVTLRCDPISGHDNLYWYRRVMGKEIKFLLHFVKESKQDESGMPNNRFLAERTGGTYSTLKVQPAELEDSGVYFCASSQDLRGRGTQYFGPGTRLTVL.